The clone carrying this T cell receptor (beta chain) has only a few counts. What it recognizes is unknown. The observed sequence ends 3 residues before the CDR3 terminus, with the missing tail filled in from the germline J gene. Losses at the gene ends were 0 bases for V and 4 bases for J; bases not matched to a gene: 7. The length of the CDR3 is 17 residues. The germline V gene encodes CDR1 KGHSH and CDR2 LQKENI. This sample is drawn from a study of T cell clonality in common variable immunodeficiency. Clones were sequenced by immunoSEQ multiplex PCR, and TCRdb holds only the in-frame ones, with some missing. Sampling found tens of thousands of clones, none seen once. Study-level results: TCRbeta clonality was increased in CVID versus healthy controls. Shared TCRbeta clones were fewer between CVID subjects than controls.

Blood samples were heparinized, about 5 to 9 ml per donor. The receptor's source is a person aged 18 to 69 in good health. The sequenced sample was peripheral blood mononuclear cells. The chain is built from TRBV18 and TRBJ1-5; 9 nucleotides match TRBD1. The CDR3 here is CASSPPVGTGTNQPQHF. CDR3 DNA, as far as it was read: TGTGCCAGCTCACCACCGGTAGGGACAGGGACTAATCAGCCC.